The 21 T cell receptor beta chains presented below share a single source sample, sequenced in a study of early T cells in non-severe SARS-CoV-2 infection. TCRdb independently ran MiXCR on the 5' RACE reads; one entry per CDR3 protein. The repertoire includes 70,000 to 95,000 distinct CDR3 sequences, roughly 16% of them detected once, and about 3% sits in the top ten. Specimen: whole blood. Receptor source: an adult who was a healthcare worker with PCR-confirmed SARS-CoV-2 infection or an uninfected control (not recorded which).

This clonotype was picked up a small number of times. J is TRBJ2-5 and V is TRBV5-4; D remains ambiguous. Germline V lookup: CDR1 SGHNT, CDR2 YYREEE (reference sequence). V was cut by 3 bases and J by 5 bases, with 8 bases left in between. This CDR3 spans 12 amino acids. The CDR3 nucleotides are TGTGCCAGCAGCTCGGGTGGGGAGACCCAGTACTTC. It specifies CASSSGGETQYF.

The chain carries TRBV29-1 and TRBJ2-1; 8 nucleotides align to TRBD1. The CDR3 covers 14 residues. Per the germline V gene, CDR1 is SQVTM and CDR2 is ANQGSEA. J lost 6 bases, V lost 6 bases, and 10 bases had no gene match. The CDR3 nucleotides are TGCAGCGTCCGACCGGGACAGGTCCCCAATGAGCAGTTCTTC. This gives the protein CSVRPGQVPNEQFF.

V is TRBV27 and J is TRBJ1-6; the D gene is possibly TRBD1 (5 bases). Germline V gives CDR1 MNHEY, CDR2 SMNVEV (reference sequence). The V end was cut by 4 bases, the J end by 10 bases, with 11 bases between. The CDR3 extends over 13 amino acids. CDR3 nucleotides: TGTGCCAGCAGTTCCAAAGAGGGGTCACCCCTCCACTTT. Amino acid sequence: CASSSKEGSPLHF.

This chain joins TRBV9 and TRBJ2-7, with 8 nucleotides matching TRBD2. Trimming cost V 0 bases and J 0 bases; bases outside gene matches: 8. The CDR3 length is 17 residues. Germline lookup yields CDR1 SGDLS and CDR2 YYNGEE. Written as DNA, the CDR3 is TGTGCCAGCAGCGTAGGTGCGCGCGGGGGGAGCTCCTACGAGCAGTACTTC. Its protein is CASSVGARGGSSYEQYF.

This clonotype was seen a handful of times. The gene calls are TRBV7-6 and TRBJ2-6; D is undetermined. This CDR3 contains 15 residues. In germline, CDR1 is SGHVS, CDR2 FNYEAQ. V was cut by 2 bases and J by 0 bases, with 5 bases left in between. CDR3 in DNA: TGTGCCAGCAGCTTATCTAGCTCTGGGGCCAACGTCCTGACTTTC. This sequence encodes CASSLSSSGANVLTF.

Here the CDR3 DNA reads TGTGCCAGCAGCTGGAGAAGCACCTCCATGAACACTGAAGCTTTCTTT. Translation: CASSWRSTSMNTEAFF. The rearrangement links TRBV5-5 to TRBJ1-1, with D unresolved. V was clipped by 3 bases and J by 0 bases, with 15 bases between them. The CDR3 loop spans 16 amino acids. The germline V gene encodes CDR1 SGHKS and CDR2 YYEKEE (reference sequence).

This clonotype was counted only a few times. This chain links TRBV28 with TRBJ1-5; unclear D gene. Germline V gene lookup returns CDR1 MDHEN and CDR2 SYDVKM. This CDR3 has 11 residues. CDR3 residues: CATRSNQPQHF. The CDR3, as DNA: TGTGCTACAAGAAGCAATCAGCCCCAGCATTTT.

This clonotype came up many times. V is TRBV4-2 and J is TRBJ2-7; 10 bases are shared with TRBD2. Germline CDR1 LGHNA, CDR2 YNFKEQ. Trimming at V came to 0 bases and at J to 3 bases, leaving 2 bases not matched to a gene. The CDR3 runs to 15 residues. The CDR3 DNA sequence: TGTGCCAGCAGCCAAGATGAGCGGGGGGGCTACGAGCAGTACTTC. Translated: CASSQDERGGYEQYF.

This chain connects TRBV2 to TRBJ2-7, with 9 bases matching TRBD2. CDR3 length: 15 residues. The V and J ends lost 3 bases and 2 bases, in that order; junction bases with no gene match: 5. Germline V CDR1 and CDR2: SNHLY, FYNNEI. CDR3 loop: CASSDGGGAPYEQYF. The CDR3 DNA reads TGTGCCAGCAGTGATGGCGGGGGGGCCCCCTACGAGCAGTACTTC. Looking up the rest from reference TRBV2 and TRBJ2-7 gives the full variable domain: EPEVTQTPSHQVTQMGQEVILRCVPISNHLYFYWYRQILGQKVEFLVSFYNNEISEKSEIFDDQFSVERPDGSNFTLKIRSTKLEDSAMYFCASSDGGGAPYEQYFGPGTRLTVT.

This rearrangement joins TRBV12-5 to TRBJ2-1; the D call may be TRBD1 or TRBD2 (5 bases each). Trimming left V 5 bases short and J 4 bases short, with 18 bases between. Germline V lookup: CDR1 LGHNT, CDR2 FRNRAP. This CDR3 contains 16 residues. CDR3 in amino acids: CASGPGRPSIYNEQFF. CDR3 in DNA: TGTGCTAGTGGTCCGGGACGCCCTAGTATTTACAATGAGCAGTTCTTC.

A few counts support this clonotype. The chain combines TRBV27 with TRBJ2-7; 13 bases agree with TRBD2. Per germline, CDR1 MNHEY and CDR2 SMNVEV (reference sequence). The CDR3 is made up of 16 amino acids. V was clipped by 5 bases and J by 2 bases; unmatched bases: 6. DNA for the CDR3: TGTGCCAGCAGTGAAGCCGGGACTAGCGGGACCTACGAGCAGTACTTC. The encoded protein is CASSEAGTSGTYEQYF.

This clonotype showed up just a few times. The chain carries TRBV11-2 and TRBJ1-1; tentative D call: TRBD1 (5 bases). V was pared by 7 bases and J by 7 bases, with 16 bases between. Germline CDR1 and CDR2: SGHAT and FQNNGV. This CDR3 is built from 13 residues. This chain's CDR3 is CASTVRGRGEAFF. The CDR3 DNA reads as TGTGCCAGCACCGTACGGGGGAGAGGTGAAGCTTTCTTT. The complete variable domain, with remaining parts taken from reference TRBV11-2 and TRBJ1-1, reads EAGVAQSPRYKIIEKRQSVAFWCNPISGHATLYWYQQILGQGPKLLIQFQNNGVVDDSQLPKDRFSAERLKGVDSTLKIQPAKLEDSAVYLCASTVRGRGEAFFGQGTRLTVV.

The chain combines TRBV29-1 with TRBJ2-3; possible D gene TRBD1, 7 bases. Germline lookup yields CDR1 SQVTM and CDR2 ANQGSEA. V lost 6 bases to trimming and J lost 1 base, with 14 bases between them. The CDR3 sequence is 14 residues long. The CDR3 here is CSVEQGEGTDTQYF. The CDR3 nucleotides read TGCAGCGTGGAGCAGGGGGAGGGCACAGATACGCAGTATTTT.

This clonotype was counted at least ten times. This chain links TRBV18 with TRBJ2-3; 11 bases are a match to TRBD1. The CDR3 has 17 amino acids. V lost 6 bases, J lost 3 bases, and 11 bases stayed unmatched. Germline V CDR1 and CDR2: KGHSH, LQKENI. The chain's CDR3 is CASSSGTGGPRTDTQYF. The CDR3 DNA sequence: TGTGCCAGCTCGTCCGGGACAGGGGGACCGCGGACAGATACGCAGTATTTT.

V gene TRBV6-5 combines with J gene TRBJ2-5; D remains unclear. Germline V CDR1 and CDR2: MNHEY, SVGAGI. V shed 2 bases and J shed 5 bases, with 3 bases lying between them. The CDR3 is made up of 11 amino acids. The CDR3 reads CASSYMETQYF. In nucleotides, the CDR3 is TGTGCCAGCAGTTACATGGAGACCCAGTACTTC.

In its sample, this clonotype was seen many times. The chain couples TRBV7-6 to TRBJ2-1; D is undetermined. With 2 bases removed from V and 8 bases from J, the gap between germline ends came to 4 bases. The CDR3 sequence is 11 residues long. CDR1 and CDR2 from the germline V gene are SGHVS and FNYEAQ. The CDR3 DNA reads as TGTGCCAGCAGCTTAAAGGATGAGCAGTTCTTC. Protein: CASSLKDEQFF.

This clonotype was seen a handful of times. The gene calls are TRBV5-1 and TRBJ2-5; TRBD1 is a possible D gene (6 bases). The CDR3 has 13 residues. V gave up 2 bases and J gave up 4 bases, with 9 bases separating them. Germline CDR1 and CDR2: SGHRS and YFSETQ. As DNA, the CDR3 is TGCGCCAGCAGCTTACAGGGTAGAGAGACCCAGTACTTC. Translation gives CASSLQGRETQYF.

The table lists this clonotype with a few counts. The chain couples TRBV20-1 to TRBJ2-3; 7 bases fit TRBD2. Per germline, CDR1 DFQATT and CDR2 SNEGSKA (reference sequence). V gave up 1 base and J gave up 2 bases; unmatched junction bases: 9. This CDR3 region has 16 residues. The CDR3 loop is CSARVVGREYTDTQYF. The CDR3 nucleotides are TGCAGTGCTAGAGTCGTGGGGCGGGAGTACACAGATACGCAGTATTTT.

The V gene is TRBV5-5, the J gene TRBJ2-5, with 7 bases that match TRBD1. Germline loops: CDR1 SGHKS, CDR2 YYEKEE (reference sequence). The length of the CDR3 is 15 residues. V gave up 2 bases and J gave up 2 bases; unmatched junction bases: 6. CDR3 sequence: CASSFWGTEQETQYF. For the CDR3, the DNA is TGTGCCAGCAGCTTTTGGGGGACAGAACAAGAGACCCAGTACTTC.

The rearrangement uses TRBV20-1 and TRBJ1-1; tentatively, D is TRBD1 (5 bases). This CDR3 comprises 15 residues. Germline lookup yields CDR1 DFQATT and CDR2 SNEGSKA (reference sequence). V was clipped by 3 bases and J by 2 bases, with 16 bases between them. Here the CDR3 DNA reads TGCAGTGCTAGGTGGCAGGGCCTCGGAAACACTGAAGCTTTCTTT. Protein: CSARWQGLGNTEAFF.

This clonotype was seen more than once but under ten times. J is TRBJ2-3 and V is TRBV5-1; 7 nucleotides match TRBD1. CDR3 size: 16 residues. The germline gives CDR1 SGHRS, CDR2 YFSETQ. Trimming took 0 bases from V and 9 from J; bases not matched to a gene: 13. The CDR3 spells CASSLAGTEGLRTQYF. The CDR3 DNA reads TGCGCCAGCAGCTTGGCCGGGACAGAGGGCCTGAGAACGCAGTATTTT.